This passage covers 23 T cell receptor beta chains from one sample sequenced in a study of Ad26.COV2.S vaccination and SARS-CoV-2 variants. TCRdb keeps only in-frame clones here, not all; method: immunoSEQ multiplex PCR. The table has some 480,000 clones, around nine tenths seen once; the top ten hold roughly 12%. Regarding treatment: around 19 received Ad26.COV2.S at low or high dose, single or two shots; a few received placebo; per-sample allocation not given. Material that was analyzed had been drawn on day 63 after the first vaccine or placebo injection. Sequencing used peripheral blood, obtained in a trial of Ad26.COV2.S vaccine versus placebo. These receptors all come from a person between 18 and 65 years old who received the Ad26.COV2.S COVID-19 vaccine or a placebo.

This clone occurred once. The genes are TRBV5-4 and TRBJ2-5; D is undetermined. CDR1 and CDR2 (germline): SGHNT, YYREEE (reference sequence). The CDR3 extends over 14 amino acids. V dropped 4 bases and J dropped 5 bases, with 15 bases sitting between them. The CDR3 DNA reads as TGTGCCAGCAGCCGCTGGGGTCGTCTGGAGACCCAGTACTTC. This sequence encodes CASSRWGRLETQYF.

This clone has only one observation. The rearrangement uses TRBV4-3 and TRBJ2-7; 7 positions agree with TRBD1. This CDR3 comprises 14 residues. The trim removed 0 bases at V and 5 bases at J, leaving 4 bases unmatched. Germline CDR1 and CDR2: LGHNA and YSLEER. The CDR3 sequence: CASSQDRGQDEQYF. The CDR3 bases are TGCGCCAGCAGCCAAGATAGGGGGCAGGACGAGCAGTACTTC.

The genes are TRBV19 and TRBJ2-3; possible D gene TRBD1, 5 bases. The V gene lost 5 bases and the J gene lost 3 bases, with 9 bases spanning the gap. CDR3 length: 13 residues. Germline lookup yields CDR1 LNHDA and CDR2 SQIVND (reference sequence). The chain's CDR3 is CASSQGRTDTQYF. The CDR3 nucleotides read TGTGCCAGTAGTCAGGGAAGGACAGATACGCAGTATTTT.

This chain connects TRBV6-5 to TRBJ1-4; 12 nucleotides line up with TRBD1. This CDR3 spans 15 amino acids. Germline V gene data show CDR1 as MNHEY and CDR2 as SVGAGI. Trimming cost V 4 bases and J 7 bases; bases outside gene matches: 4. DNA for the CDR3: TGTGCCAGCAGTTTCGGGACAGGGGGCCTTGAAAAACTGTTTTTT. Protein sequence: CASSFGTGGLEKLFF.

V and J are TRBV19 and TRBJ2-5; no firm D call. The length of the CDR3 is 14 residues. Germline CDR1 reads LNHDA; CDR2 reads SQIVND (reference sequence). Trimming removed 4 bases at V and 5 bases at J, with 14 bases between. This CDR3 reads CASSTLGLGETQYF. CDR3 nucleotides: TGTGCCAGTAGTACCCTCGGATTGGGGGAGACCCAGTACTTC.

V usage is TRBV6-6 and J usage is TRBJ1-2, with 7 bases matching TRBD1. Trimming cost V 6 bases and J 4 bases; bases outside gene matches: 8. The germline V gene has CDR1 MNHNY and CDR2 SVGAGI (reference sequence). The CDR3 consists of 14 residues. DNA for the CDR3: TGTGCCAGCAGGTCATCCGGACAGGCCTATGGCTACACCTTC. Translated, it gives CASRSSGQAYGYTF.

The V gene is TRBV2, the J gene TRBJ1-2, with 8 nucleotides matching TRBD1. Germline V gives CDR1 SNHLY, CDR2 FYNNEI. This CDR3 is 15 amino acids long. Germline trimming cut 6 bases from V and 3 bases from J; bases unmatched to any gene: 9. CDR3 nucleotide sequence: TGTGCCAGCAGCGTGGGACAGGCCCAGGACTATGGCTACACCTTC. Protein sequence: CASSVGQAQDYGYTF.

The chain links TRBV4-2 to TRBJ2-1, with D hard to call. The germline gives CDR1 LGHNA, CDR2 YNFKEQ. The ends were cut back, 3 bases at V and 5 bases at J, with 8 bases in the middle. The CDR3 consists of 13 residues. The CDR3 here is CASSQPLDNEQFF. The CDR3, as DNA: TGTGCCAGCAGCCAGCCCCTTGACAATGAGCAGTTCTTC.

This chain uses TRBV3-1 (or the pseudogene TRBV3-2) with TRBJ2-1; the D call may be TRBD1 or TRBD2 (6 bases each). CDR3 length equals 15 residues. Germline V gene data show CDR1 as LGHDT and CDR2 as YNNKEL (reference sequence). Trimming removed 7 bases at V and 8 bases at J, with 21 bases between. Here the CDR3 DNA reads TGTGCCAGCAAGGGGGATCTACCAACGGGGGATGAGCAGTTCTTC. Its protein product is CASKGDLPTGDEQFF.

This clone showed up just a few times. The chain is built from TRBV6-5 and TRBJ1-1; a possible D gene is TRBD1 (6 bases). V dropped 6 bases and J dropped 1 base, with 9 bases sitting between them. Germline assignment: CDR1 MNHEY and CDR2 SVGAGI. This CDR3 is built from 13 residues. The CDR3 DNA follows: TGTGCCAGCAGGTACAGGGAGAACACTGAAGCTTTCTTT. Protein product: CASRYRENTEAFF.

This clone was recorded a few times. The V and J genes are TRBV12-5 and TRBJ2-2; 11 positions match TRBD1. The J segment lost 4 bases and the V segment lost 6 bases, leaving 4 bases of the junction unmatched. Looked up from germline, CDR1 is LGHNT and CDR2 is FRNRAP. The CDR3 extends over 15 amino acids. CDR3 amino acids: CASGRGTGGTGELFF. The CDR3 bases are TGTGCTAGTGGAAGGGGGACAGGGGGCACCGGGGAGCTGTTTTTT.

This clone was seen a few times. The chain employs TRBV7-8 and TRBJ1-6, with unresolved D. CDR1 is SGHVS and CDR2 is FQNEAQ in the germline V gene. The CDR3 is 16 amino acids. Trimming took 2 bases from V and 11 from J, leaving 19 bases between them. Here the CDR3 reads CASSLSHKRDMTPLHF. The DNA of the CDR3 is TGTGCCAGCAGCTTAAGCCACAAAAGAGATATGACACCCCTCCACTTT.

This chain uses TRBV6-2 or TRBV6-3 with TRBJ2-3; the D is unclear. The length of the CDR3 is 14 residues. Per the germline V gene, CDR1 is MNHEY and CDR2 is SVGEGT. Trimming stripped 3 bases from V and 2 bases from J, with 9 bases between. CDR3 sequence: CASSYVRDTDTQYF. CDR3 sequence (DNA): TGTGCCAGCAGTTATGTGCGTGACACAGATACGCAGTATTTT.

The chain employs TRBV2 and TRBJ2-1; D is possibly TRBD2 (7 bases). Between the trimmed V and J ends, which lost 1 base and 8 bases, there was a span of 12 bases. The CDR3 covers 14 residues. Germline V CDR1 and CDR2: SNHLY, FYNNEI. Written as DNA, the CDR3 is TGTGCCAGCAGTGAAGTGGGCGGGGGCGATGAGCAGTTCTTC. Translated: CASSEVGGGDEQFF.

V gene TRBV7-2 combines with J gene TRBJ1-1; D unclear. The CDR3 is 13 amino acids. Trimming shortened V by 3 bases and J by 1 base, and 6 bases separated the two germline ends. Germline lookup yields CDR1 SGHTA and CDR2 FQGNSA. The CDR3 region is CASSFRANTEAFF. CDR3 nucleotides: TGTGCCAGCAGCTTCCGGGCGAACACTGAAGCTTTCTTT.

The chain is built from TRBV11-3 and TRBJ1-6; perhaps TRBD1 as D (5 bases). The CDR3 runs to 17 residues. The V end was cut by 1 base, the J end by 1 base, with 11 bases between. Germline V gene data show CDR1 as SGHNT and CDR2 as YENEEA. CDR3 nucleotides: TGTGCCAGCAGCTTAGGCGGGGGATCGTCCTATAATTCACCCCTCCACTTT. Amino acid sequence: CASSLGGGSSYNSPLHF.

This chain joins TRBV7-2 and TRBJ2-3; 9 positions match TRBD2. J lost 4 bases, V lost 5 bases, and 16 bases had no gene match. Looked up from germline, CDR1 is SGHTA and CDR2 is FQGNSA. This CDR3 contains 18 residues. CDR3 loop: CASSPRRWAGGFADTQYF. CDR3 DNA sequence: TGTGCCAGCAGCCCCCGGCGGTGGGCGGGAGGGTTCGCAGATACGCAGTATTTT.

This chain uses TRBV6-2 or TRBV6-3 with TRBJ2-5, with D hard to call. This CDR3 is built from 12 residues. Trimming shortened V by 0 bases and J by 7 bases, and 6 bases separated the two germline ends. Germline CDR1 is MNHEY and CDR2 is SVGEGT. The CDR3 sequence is CASSYSMGTQYF. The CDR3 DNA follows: TGTGCCAGCAGTTACTCGATGGGGACCCAGTACTTC.

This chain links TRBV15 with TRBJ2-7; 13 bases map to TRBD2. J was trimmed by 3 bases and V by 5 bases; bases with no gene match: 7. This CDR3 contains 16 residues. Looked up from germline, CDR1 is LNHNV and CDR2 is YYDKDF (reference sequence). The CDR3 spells CATSPTSGRIVYEQYF. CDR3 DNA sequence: TGTGCCACCAGCCCGACTAGCGGGAGGATAGTCTACGAGCAGTACTTC.

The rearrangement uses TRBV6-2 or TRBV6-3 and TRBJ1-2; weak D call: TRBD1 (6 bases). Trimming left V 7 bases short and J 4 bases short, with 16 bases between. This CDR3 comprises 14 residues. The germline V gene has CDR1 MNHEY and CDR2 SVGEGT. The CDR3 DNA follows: TGTGCCAGCACCCCAGGGGATTCCCGCTATGGCTACACCTTC. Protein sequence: CASTPGDSRYGYTF.

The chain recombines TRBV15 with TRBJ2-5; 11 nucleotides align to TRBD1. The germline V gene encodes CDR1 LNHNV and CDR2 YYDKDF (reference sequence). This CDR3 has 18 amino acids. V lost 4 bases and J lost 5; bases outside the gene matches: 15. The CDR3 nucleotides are TGTGCCACCAGCAAAAGCGGGGGAAGGACAGGGGGCTCTGAGACCCAGTACTTC. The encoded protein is CATSKSGGRTGGSETQYF.

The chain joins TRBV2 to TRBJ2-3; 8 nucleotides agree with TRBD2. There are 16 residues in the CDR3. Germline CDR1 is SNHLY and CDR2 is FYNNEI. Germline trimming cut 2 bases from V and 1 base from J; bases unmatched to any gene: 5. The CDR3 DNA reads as TGTGCCAGCAGTGAATTTGCTAGCGGGCGCACAGATACGCAGTATTTT. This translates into CASSEFASGRTDTQYF.

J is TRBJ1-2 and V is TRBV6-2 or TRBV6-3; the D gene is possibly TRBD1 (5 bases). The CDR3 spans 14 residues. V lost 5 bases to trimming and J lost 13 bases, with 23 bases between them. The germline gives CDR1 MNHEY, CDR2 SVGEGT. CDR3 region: CASSLFTGTWRSTF. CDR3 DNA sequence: TGTGCCAGCAGTCTCTTCACCGGGACTTGGAGGTCCACCTTC.